This T cell receptor (beta chain) was identified in a study of blood T cell repertoires in COVID-19. Data came from immunoSEQ multiplex PCR; TCRdb stores just in-frame clones and leaves some out. This table holds 300,000 to 400,000 clones, about 90% found once. The V and J ends lost 3 bases and 5 bases, in that order; junction bases with no gene match: 8. Germline V gives CDR1 MNHEY, CDR2 SMNVEV (reference sequence). The length of the CDR3 is 15 residues. Sequenced input: PBMCs or T cells enriched from blood (not recorded which). The J gene is TRBJ2-3, the V gene TRBV27; 7 bases are a match to TRBD1. The sequence derives from a man in his thirties or forties who had recovered from COVID-19. In DNA, the CDR3 is TGTGCCAGCAGTTTCTCGACAGGGATGATAGATACGCAGTATTTT. Its translation: CASSFSTGMIDTQYF.